Below, 19 T cell receptor beta chains from the same sample are listed, as sequenced in a study of CD8+ T cells in alopecia areata. Sequencing used cDNA as its template, made by extracting RNA and reverse transcribing it. TCRdb keeps only in-frame clones here, not all; method: immunoSEQ multiplex PCR. The repertoire includes 200,000 or so clones, more than 50% of them detected once, and around 5% sits in the top ten. The specimen sequenced was CD8+ T cells sorted from blood. The receptors here all came from a human donor in good health.

The rearrangement uses TRBV7-3 and TRBJ2-2; D call uncertain. Germline CDR1 is SGHTA and CDR2 is FQGTGA. This CDR3 is built from 14 residues. V lost 2 bases and J lost 5, with 9 bases in between. CDR3 coding DNA: TGTGCCAGCAGCTTAGTACAAGGGACCGGGGAGCTGTTTTTT. Its translation is CASSLVQGTGELFF.

The genes are TRBV13 and TRBJ1-6; D may be TRBD1 (5 bases). The CDR3 runs 16 residues. Trimming shortened V by 5 bases and J by 0 bases, and 11 bases separated the two germline ends. Germline V gives CDR1 PRHDT, CDR2 FYEKMQ (reference sequence). CDR3 residues: CASSEGLISYNSPLHF. DNA for the CDR3: TGTGCCAGCAGCGAGGGGCTTATCTCCTATAATTCACCCCTCCACTTT. The full variable domain, in which reference TRBV13 and TRBJ1-6 provide the parts outside the CDR3, is AAGVIQSPRHLIKEKRETATLKCYPIPRHDTVYWYQQGPGQDPQFLISFYEKMQSDKGSIPDRFSAQQFSDYHSELNMSSLELGDSALYFCASSEGLISYNSPLHFGNGTRLTVT.

The V gene is TRBV7-9, the J gene TRBJ2-5; TRBD1 agrees at 8 bases. From germline, CDR1 is SEHNR and CDR2 FQNEAQ (reference sequence). J lost 1 base, V lost 5 bases, and 6 bases had no gene match. The CDR3 length is 15 residues. In DNA, the CDR3 is TGTGCCAGCAGCGTAACAGGGGGTTCCCAAGAGACCCAGTACTTC. It codes for CASSVTGGSQETQYF.

V usage is TRBV7-6 and J usage is TRBJ2-5; D could derive from TRBD1 or TRBD2 (5 bases each). There are 13 residues in the CDR3. Germline V lookup: CDR1 SGHVS, CDR2 FNYEAQ. The V and J ends lost 5 bases and 5 bases respectively, with 12 bases between them. The DNA of the CDR3 is TGTGCCAGCAGCCACTGGGACGGCGAGACCCAGTACTTC. Translation gives CASSHWDGETQYF.

This clone came up a few times. CDR3 nucleotide sequence: TGTGCCAGCAGTTACCAGGGCTCCTACGAGCAGTACTTC. This encodes CASSYQGSYEQYF. V and J are TRBV6-5 and TRBJ2-7; D might be TRBD1 (5 bases). Germline assignment: CDR1 MNHEY and CDR2 SVGAGI. Trimming pared 2 bases from V and 0 bases from J, leaving 5 bases between. This CDR3 region has 13 residues.

The V gene is TRBV7-2, the J gene TRBJ1-2; 7 bases match TRBD1. Germline V gene data show CDR1 as SGHTA and CDR2 as FQGNSA. The CDR3 runs 15 residues. J lost 0 bases, V lost 6 bases, and 7 bases had no gene match. The CDR3 here is CASSSGTVTNYGYTF. The CDR3 DNA follows: TGTGCCAGCAGTTCAGGGACAGTTACTAACTATGGCTACACCTTC.

This clone was seen more than once but under ten times. This rearrangement joins TRBV18 to TRBJ1-1; D ambiguous. Trimming cost V 2 bases and J 3 bases, with 10 bases left between them. This CDR3 has 14 amino acids. Germline CDR1 KGHSH, CDR2 LQKENI. CDR3 protein: CASSPGGPHTEAFF. CDR3 DNA sequence: TGTGCCAGCTCACCAGGAGGGCCACACACTGAAGCTTTCTTT.

This clone was found a few times. This chain connects TRBV2 to TRBJ2-5, with 9 bases matching TRBD1. V lost 4 bases to trimming and J lost 1 base; unmatched junction nucleotides: 4. There are 15 residues in the CDR3. Germline lookup yields CDR1 SNHLY and CDR2 FYNNEI. The CDR3 sequence is CASSVTGGSQETQYF. The CDR3 nucleotides read TGTGCCAGCAGTGTTACAGGGGGCTCCCAAGAGACCCAGTACTTC.

The rearrangement uses TRBV29-1 and TRBJ2-5; D uncertain. From germline, CDR1 is SQVTM and CDR2 ANQGSEA. CDR3 length: 10 residues. V shed 7 bases and J shed 5 bases, with 8 bases lying between them. In DNA, the CDR3 is TGCAGCGCCTTGGAGGAGACCCAGTACTTC. Its translation: CSALEETQYF.

This chain links TRBV9 with TRBJ1-1; the match to TRBD1 covers 10 bases. Germline V gives CDR1 SGDLS, CDR2 YYNGEE. J gave up 4 bases and V 4 bases, and 7 bases lay outside the gene matches. CDR3 size: 15 residues. For the CDR3, the DNA is TGTGCCAGCAGCTCGACAGGGGGCCGGGCCACTGAAGCTTTCTTT. It specifies CASSSTGGRATEAFF.

The gene calls are TRBV5-4 and TRBJ2-3; 11 nucleotides align to TRBD2. CDR3 length equals 18 residues. V lost 4 bases, J lost 4 bases, and 14 bases stayed unmatched. Germline V gene lookup returns CDR1 SGHNT and CDR2 YYREEE (reference sequence). The CDR3 protein is CASSPHPPGGLAADTQYF. CDR3 nucleotide sequence: TGTGCCAGCAGCCCGCACCCCCCCGGGGGACTAGCGGCAGATACGCAGTATTTT.

The rearrangement joins TRBV7-8 to TRBJ2-1; the D is unclear. Germline loops: CDR1 SGHVS, CDR2 FQNEAQ. This CDR3 spans 13 amino acids. V was shortened by 1 base and J by 3 bases, with 4 bases between the two germline ends. CDR3 in DNA: TGTGCCAGCAGCTTAGTAGGCTACAATGAGCAGTTCTTC. Translated, it gives CASSLVGYNEQFF.

The genes are TRBV14 and TRBJ2-7; D ambiguous. Germline V CDR1 and CDR2: SGHDN, FVKESK. This CDR3 has 13 residues. Trimming took off 1 base at V and 5 bases at J, with 9 bases between the two ends. In DNA, the CDR3 is TGTGCCAGCAGCCAAGGTTTTGGGGACGAGCAGTACTTC. Its protein product is CASSQGFGDEQYF.

The rearrangement uses TRBV4-1 and TRBJ1-5; D is unresolved. Germline V gene sequence: CDR1 MGHRA, CDR2 YSYEKL. This CDR3 is built from 17 residues. The V end lost 0 bases, the J end lost 6 bases, and 18 bases lay between the germline ends. The CDR3, as DNA: TGCGCCAGCAGCCAAGAAGATAGAGGGTGGGCTCCTCAGCCCCAGCATTTT. Translated: CASSQEDRGWAPQPQHF.

The V gene is TRBV7-9, the J gene TRBJ2-7; D unclear. The CDR3 has 13 residues. Germline assignment: CDR1 SEHNR and CDR2 FQNEAQ (reference sequence). The V and J ends lost 4 bases and 2 bases respectively, with 9 bases between them. CDR3 residues: CASSSPGPYEQYF. The DNA of the CDR3 is TGTGCCAGCAGCTCCCCCGGGCCCTACGAGCAGTACTTC.

The chain couples TRBV9 to TRBJ1-5; no clear D gene. CDR1 and CDR2 from the germline V gene are SGDLS and YYNGEE. CDR3 length: 13 amino acids. Trimming left V 0 bases short and J 5 bases short, with 6 bases between. The CDR3 DNA sequence: TGTGCCAGCAGCGTAGCCGGGGATCAGCCCCAGCATTTT. Amino acid sequence: CASSVAGDQPQHF.

The chain joins TRBV7-9 to TRBJ2-4, with D perhaps assigned TRBD1 or TRBD2 (6 bases each). The length of the CDR3 is 14 residues. Trimming took off 1 base at V and 9 bases at J, with 13 bases between the two ends. Germline loops: CDR1 SEHNR, CDR2 FQNEAQ (reference sequence). This CDR3 is CASSLEGGMSIQYF. CDR3 DNA: TGTGCCAGCAGCTTAGAGGGGGGAATGAGCATTCAGTACTTC.

V and J are TRBV13 and TRBJ2-5; D is ambiguous. The CDR3 consists of 14 residues. V was pared by 2 bases and J by 2 bases, with 9 bases between. The germline gives CDR1 PRHDT, CDR2 FYEKMQ (reference sequence). Here the CDR3 reads CASSLQVLQETQYF. Written as DNA, the CDR3 is TGTGCCAGCAGCTTACAGGTGTTACAAGAGACCCAGTACTTC.

The gene calls are TRBV29-1 and TRBJ1-2; D unclear. CDR1 is SQVTM and CDR2 is ANQGSEA in the germline V gene. Trimming took 8 bases from V and 4 from J, leaving 11 bases between them. The CDR3 length is 11 residues. The CDR3 DNA reads TGCAGCTCAGACACGGGCTATGGCTACACCTTC. As protein: CSSDTGYGYTF.